The next 11 T cell receptor beta chains were all read from a single sample in a study of CD8 T cells in Susac syndrome. Random hexamers were used to reverse transcribe the RNA input (roughly 0.5 to 1 ug). TCRdb processed the immunoSEQ multiplex PCR reads anew with MiXCR; each CDR3 protein has one entry. The table records approximately 300,000 distinct CDR3 sequences, roughly 85% of them present only once. Specimen: CD8+ T cells from PBMCs. These receptors were collected from a human donor with multiple sclerosis.

For the CDR3, the DNA is TGTGCCAGCAGCTTAGCTGACAGGGGGGGCTACGAGCAGTACTTC. Amino acids: CASSLADRGGYEQYF. The chain combines TRBV7-9 with TRBJ2-7; 9 nucleotides agree with TRBD1. Unmatched junction bases numbered 3, after V lost 0 bases and J lost 3 bases. Germline V lookup: CDR1 SEHNR, CDR2 FQNEAQ (reference sequence). The CDR3 loop spans 15 amino acids. Together with reference TRBV7-9 and TRBJ2-7, the CDR3 gives the full variable domain: DTGVSQNPRHKITKRGQNVTFRCDPISEHNRLYWYRQTLGQGPEFLTYFQNEAQLEKSRLLSDRFSAERPKGSFSTLEIQRTEQGDSAMYLCASSLADRGGYEQYFGPGTRLTVT.

This clonotype was counted a few times. The chain has TRBV7-9 and TRBJ2-1; possibly TRBD2 for D (6 bases). This CDR3 has 15 amino acids. The V end lost 1 base, the J end lost 2 bases, and 9 bases lay between the germline ends. Germline CDR1 is SEHNR and CDR2 is FQNEAQ (reference sequence). CDR3 residues: CASSLDGGAYNEQFF. As DNA, the CDR3 is TGTGCCAGCAGCTTAGACGGCGGGGCCTACAATGAGCAGTTCTTC. The variable domain in full, with the rest retrieved from reference TRBV7-9 and TRBJ2-1, is DTGVSQNPRHKITKRGQNVTFRCDPISEHNRLYWYRQTLGQGPEFLTYFQNEAQLEKSRLLSDRFSAERPKGSFSTLEIQRTEQGDSAMYLCASSLDGGAYNEQFFGPGTRLTVL.

This clonotype appeared a single time. J is TRBJ1-2 and V is TRBV5-1, with D unclear. Trimming cost V 1 base and J 7 bases, with 8 bases left between them. The CDR3 contains 12 residues. Germline V gene lookup returns CDR1 SGHRS and CDR2 YFSETQ. The CDR3 nucleotides read TGCGCCAGCAGCTTGACTCCCTTTGGCTACACCTTC. Protein: CASSLTPFGYTF.

The rearrangement links TRBV7-9 to TRBJ2-7; a possible D gene is TRBD1 (6 bases). This CDR3 has 14 residues. The germline gives CDR1 SEHNR, CDR2 FQNEAQ (reference sequence). The germline V and J ends were trimmed by 5 bases and 2 bases, with 13 bases remaining between them. This chain's CDR3 is CASSRGQGTYEQYF. In nucleotides, the CDR3 is TGTGCCAGCAGCCGGGGCCAGGGGACCTACGAGCAGTACTTC. Variable domain in full (rest from reference TRBV7-9 and TRBJ2-7): DTGVSQNPRHKITKRGQNVTFRCDPISEHNRLYWYRQTLGQGPEFLTYFQNEAQLEKSRLLSDRFSAERPKGSFSTLEIQRTEQGDSAMYLCASSRGQGTYEQYFGPGTRLTVT.

This rearrangement joins TRBV19 to TRBJ1-1; weak D call: TRBD1 (6 bases). Germline CDR1 and CDR2: LNHDA and SQIVND (reference sequence). The ends were cut back, 6 bases at V and 0 bases at J, with 8 bases in the middle. This CDR3 spans 13 amino acids. The CDR3 sequence is CASSTGMNTEAFF. As DNA, the CDR3 is TGTGCCAGTAGCACAGGGATGAACACTGAAGCTTTCTTT.

The rearrangement joins TRBV29-1 to TRBJ1-1; the D is unclear. CDR3 length: 13 amino acids. Germline-derived CDR1 and CDR2 are SQVTM and ANQGSEA. The ends were cut back, 6 bases at V and 0 bases at J, with 11 bases in the middle. CDR3 amino acids: CSVIGFLNTEAFF. The CDR3, as DNA: TGCAGCGTGATAGGATTTTTGAACACTGAAGCTTTCTTT.

The genes are TRBV4-3 and TRBJ2-7; a possible D gene is TRBD2 (6 bases). This CDR3 comprises 16 residues. Germline CDR1 is LGHNA and CDR2 is YSLEER. Between the trimmed V and J ends, which lost 0 bases and 1 base, there was a span of 13 bases. The CDR3 sequence is CASSQDIGSGSYEQYF. DNA of the CDR3: TGCGCCAGCAGCCAAGACATCGGGAGCGGATCCTACGAGCAGTACTTC.

This clonotype was counted only a few times. Here the CDR3 reads CASSSPLQPQHF. The CDR3 DNA reads TGTGCCAGCAGTTCCCCTCTCCAGCCCCAGCATTTT. The chain uses TRBV7-9 and TRBJ1-5, with D unresolved. This CDR3 contains 12 residues. The V end lost 6 bases, the J end lost 7 bases, and 10 bases lay between the germline ends. Germline CDR1 SEHNR, CDR2 FQNEAQ (reference sequence).

V usage is TRBV28 and J usage is TRBJ1-2, with 7 positions matching TRBD1. The CDR3 sequence is 16 residues long. Trimming took 4 bases from V and 2 from J; bases not matched to a gene: 10. From germline, CDR1 is MDHEN and CDR2 SYDVKM. CDR3 protein: CASSSESPTGNYGYTF. In DNA, the CDR3 is TGTGCCAGCAGTTCCGAATCGCCGACAGGGAACTATGGCTACACCTTC.

The gene calls are TRBV5-6 and TRBJ2-2; perhaps TRBD1 as D (6 bases). The CDR3 covers 19 residues. Germline CDR1 is SGHDT and CDR2 is YYEEEE. Trimming removed 0 bases at V and 4 bases at J, with 22 bases between. CDR3 amino acids: CASSLDPHSQTGVTGELFF. DNA of the CDR3: TGTGCCAGCAGCTTGGACCCTCATTCCCAGACAGGTGTCACCGGGGAGCTGTTTTTT.

The count of this clonotype is one. The chain has TRBV30 and TRBJ2-2; D gene ambiguous. Germline lookup yields CDR1 GTSNPN and CDR2 SVGIG (reference sequence). The CDR3 covers 13 residues. The V end lost 1 base, the J end lost 5 bases, and 8 bases lay between the germline ends. The CDR3 bases are TGTGCCTGGAGTGGAATTTCGACCGGGGAGCTGTTTTTT. Its translation is CAWSGISTGELFF.